Listed below are T cell receptor beta chains from one sample, sequenced in a study of blood T cell repertoires in COVID-19. The repertoire was sequenced with immunoSEQ multiplex PCR; TCRdb's copy has only in-frame clones and lacks some. The table lists about 310,000 clones, approximately 81% of them singletons. The source material was PBMCs or T cells enriched from blood (not recorded which). The origin of the receptors is a woman in her twenties or thirties who had been exposed to COVID-19. The CDR3 runs from the conserved cysteine through the conserved F or W. The order of the fields is clone size, J gene, V gene, D gene, CDR3 protein, CDR3 DNA. The D gene is left open where the match is weak. Size is omitted from some rows. Given values are once, few, many or a class for expanded clones.

>-|TRBJ1-6|TRBV5-5|TRBD1
CASSLDLGQGNSPLHF
TGTGCCAGCAGCTTAGACCTCGGACAGGGAAATTCACCCCTCCACTTT
>-|TRBJ2-7|TRBV11-2|TRBD1
CASSPRTGYEQYF
TGTGCCAGCAGCCCACGGACAGGGTACGAGCAGTACTTC
>-|TRBJ1-4|TRBV5-1|-
CASSLAETNEKLFF
TGCGCCAGCAGCTTGGCGGAGACTAATGAAAAACTGTTTTTT
>-|TRBJ1-1|TRBV28|-
CASSLRSPEAFF
TGTGCCAGCAGTTTACGGTCACCTGAAGCTTTCTTT
>-|TRBJ1-2|TRBV7-3|-
CASSLGGGDGYTF
TGTGCCAGCAGCTTAGGGGGAGGCGATGGCTACACCTTC
>-|TRBJ1-5|TRBV27|-
CASSLYKGASNQPQHF
TGTGCCAGCAGTTTATATAAAGGGGCTAGCAATCAGCCCCAGCATTTT
>-|TRBJ1-4|TRBV11-2|-
CASSSGLNNDEKLFF
TGTGCCAGCAGCTCTGGACTGAACAACGATGAAAAACTGTTTTTT
>-|TRBJ2-5|TRBV7-3|-
CASSPTAASPETQYF
TGTGCCAGCAGCCCGACCGCCGCTAGTCCGGAGACCCAGTACTTC
>-|TRBJ1-4|TRBV30|-
CAWTKYGGINEKLFF
TGTGCCTGGACTAAGTACGGGGGGATCAATGAAAAACTGTTTTTT
>-|TRBJ2-6|TRBV5-1|TRBD2
CASSLEGGTGANVLTF
TGCGCCAGCAGCTTGGAGGGAGGGACCGGGGCCAACGTCCTGACTTTC
>-|TRBJ2-2|TRBV11-3|-
CASSLVPVGELFF
TGTGCCAGCAGCTTAGTTCCGGTCGGGGAGCTGTTTTTT
>-|TRBJ2-5|TRBV4-1|TRBD1
CASMPGQGALTETQYF
TGCGCCAGCATGCCGGGACAGGGGGCGTTGACGGAGACCCAGTACTTC
>-|TRBJ1-1|TRBV4-1|-
CASSQVSTTNTEAFF
TGCGCCAGCAGCCAAGTCTCCACAACGAACACTGAAGCTTTCTTT
>-|TRBJ2-2|TRBV4-1|-
CASRQQVQSGELFF
TGCGCCAGCAGGCAACAGGTGCAATCCGGGGAGCTGTTTTTT
>-|TRBJ1-1|TRBV12-3/TRBV12-4|-
CATQPGTEAFF
TGTGCCACTCAACCGGGCACTGAAGCTTTCTTT
>-|TRBJ1-6|TRBV10-1|-
CASKRERGSNSPLHF
TGCGCCAGCAAACGGGAAAGAGGATCTAATTCACCCCTCCACTTT
>-|TRBJ1-5|TRBV24-1|-
CATSDVGGRNQPQHF
TGTGCCACCAGTGATGTCGGGGGGCGCAATCAGCCCCAGCATTTT
>few|TRBJ1-6|TRBV16|TRBD1
CASSVGTDHSPLHF
TGTGCCAGCAGCGTGGGGACAGACCATTCACCCCTCCACTTT
>-|TRBJ1-5|TRBV21-1|-
CASNNSSDRGLSLWHQPQHF
TGTGCCAGCAACAACTCCTCGGACAGGGGTCTGTCCTTATGGCACCAGCCCCAGCATTTT
>-|TRBJ2-3|TRBV30|TRBD2
CAWRTSGSSDTQYF
TGTGCCTGGAGGACTAGCGGGAGCTCAGATACGCAGTATTTT
>-|TRBJ2-1|TRBV9|-
CASSPQGGRDNEQFF
TGTGCCAGCAGCCCCCAAGGTGGGCGGGACAATGAGCAGTTCTTC
>once|TRBJ2-5|TRBV7-9|-
CASSLRGTGETQYF
TGTGCCAGCAGCTTAAGGGGAACCGGGGAGACCCAGTACTTC
>-|TRBJ2-3|TRBV27|TRBD2
CASSLSMAGVDTQYF
TGTGCCAGCAGTTTATCGATGGCGGGGGTGGATACGCAGTATTTT
>-|TRBJ1-1|TRBV4-1|-
CASSQQQNTEAFF
TGCGCCAGCAGCCAGCAACAGAACACTGAAGCTTTCTTT
>-|TRBJ2-2|TRBV7-2|TRBD2
CASSPVGVAGVTGELFF
TGTGCCAGCAGCCCCGTTGGTGTAGCGGGAGTGACCGGGGAGCTGTTTTTT
>-|TRBJ2-7|TRBV6-6|TRBD2
CASKSGDGGSYEQYF
TGTGCCAGCAAGTCGGGTGATGGCGGGAGTTACGAGCAGTACTTC
>-|TRBJ2-5|TRBV28|-
CASLPNLDYQETQYF
TGTGCCAGCCTACCTAACTTAGACTACCAAGAGACCCAGTACTTC
>-|TRBJ2-7|TRBV9|TRBD1
CASSTRDRDYEQYF
TGTGCCAGCAGCACACGGGACAGGGACTACGAGCAGTACTTC
>-|TRBJ1-1|TRBV10-2|TRBD1
CASSDGTGFLSTEAFF
TGCGCCAGCAGTGATGGGACAGGGTTCTTGAGCACTGAAGCTTTCTTT
>-|TRBJ2-3|TRBV7-3|TRBD2
CASRRTPPVKRGSTDTQYF
TGTGCCAGCAGACGAACTCCCCCCGTGAAGCGGGGTAGCACAGATACGCAGTATTTT
>-|TRBJ1-5|TRBV28|TRBD1
CASSTRQGVYSNQPQHF
TGTGCCAGCAGTACCCGACAGGGAGTTTATAGCAATCAGCCCCAGCATTTT
>once|TRBJ1-2|TRBV9|TRBD1
CASSVEDRLYGYTF
TGTGCCAGCAGCGTAGAGGACAGGCTCTATGGCTACACCTTC
>once|TRBJ2-3|TRBV7-3|TRBD1
CASSTGTGFGTDTQYF
TGTGCCAGCAGCACCGGGACAGGGTTCGGCACAGATACGCAGTATTTT
>-|TRBJ2-2|TRBV4-1|-
CASGRLNQGRVELFF
TGCGCCAGCGGCCGACTGAATCAGGGGCGTGTGGAGCTGTTTTTT
>-|TRBJ2-1|TRBV12-3/TRBV12-4|TRBD2
CASSPPPGGEQFF
TGTGCCAGCAGTCCCCCGCCGGGGGGTGAGCAGTTCTTC
>-|TRBJ2-7|TRBV7-3|TRBD1
CASSLSGTGLYEQYF
TGTGCCAGCAGCTTATCTGGGACAGGGCTCTACGAGCAGTACTTC
>-|TRBJ1-3|TRBV5-4|-
CASSLDGSGNTIYF
TGTGCCAGCAGCTTGGACGGGTCCGGAAACACCATATATTTT
>-|TRBJ2-7|TRBV18|TRBD1
CASSTNRDRTSYEQYF
TGTGCCAGCTCAACGAACCGGGACAGAACCTCCTACGAGCAGTACTTC
>-|TRBJ2-7|TRBV5-6|TRBD1
CASSWGQGGYEQYF
TGTGCCAGCAGCTGGGGACAGGGCGGCTACGAGCAGTACTTC
>-|TRBJ1-5|TRBV27|TRBD1
CASGTVPAPQHF
TGTGCCAGCGGGACAGTCCCTGCGCCCCAGCATTTT
>-|TRBJ2-5|TRBV5-1|-
CASSAQQGQETQYF
TGCGCCAGCAGCGCCCAACAGGGCCAAGAGACCCAGTACTTC
>-|TRBJ2-2|TRBV5-1|-
CASSLGVDRRAGELFF
TGCGCCAGCAGCTTGGGGGTTGACAGGCGCGCCGGGGAGCTGTTTTTT
>few|TRBJ2-6|TRBV19|-
CASTRGTGSGANVLTF
TGTGCCAGTACTCGAGGTACAGGGTCTGGGGCCAACGTCCTGACTTTC
>once|TRBJ2-7|TRBV10-3|TRBD2
CATTIGLAGGDEQYF
TGTGCCACCACTATAGGACTAGCGGGAGGCGACGAGCAGTACTTC
>-|TRBJ1-1|TRBV5-1|-
CASSLRTVNTEAFF
TGCGCCAGCAGCTTGAGGACAGTGAACACTGAAGCTTTCTTT
>few|TRBJ2-1|TRBV19|-
CASISLVSPNEQFF
TGTGCCAGTATTTCACTAGTAAGCCCCAATGAGCAGTTCTTC
>-|TRBJ1-2|TRBV5-4|TRBD1
CASSFRTGKGYTF
TGTGCCAGCAGCTTTCGGACAGGGAAGGGCTACACCTTC
>-|TRBJ1-6|TRBV3-1/TRBV3-2|-
CASSQDRGFNSPLHF
TGTGCCAGCAGCCAAGACAGGGGCTTCAATTCACCCCTCCACTTT
>-|TRBJ2-7|TRBV7-3|-
CASSPPGSYEQYF
TGTGCCAGCAGCCCGCCCGGGTCCTACGAGCAGTACTTC
>-|TRBJ1-6|TRBV11-2|TRBD1
CASRLQGINSPLHF
TGTGCCAGCAGGCTACAGGGGATTAATTCACCCCTCCACTTT
>-|TRBJ1-3|TRBV28|-
CASSLAQGYLGNTIYF
TGTGCCAGCAGCCTGGCGCAGGGATATCTGGGAAACACCATATATTTT
>-|TRBJ2-6|TRBV5-4|-
CASRRDITFSGANVLTF
TGTGCCAGCAGAAGGGACATAACCTTTTCTGGGGCCAACGTCCTGACTTTC
>-|TRBJ1-5|TRBV11-1|-
CASSPGGNNQPQHF
TGTGCCAGCAGCCCGGGTGGAAACAATCAGCCCCAGCATTTT
>-|TRBJ2-1|TRBV10-3|-
CAISPGLLYNEQFF
TGTGCCATCAGTCCGGGACTCCTCTACAATGAGCAGTTCTTC
>-|TRBJ1-2|TRBV27|-
CASSRELGYGYTF
TGTGCCAGCAGTAGGGAGTTGGGCTATGGCTACACCTTC
>-|TRBJ1-1|TRBV7-2|TRBD1
CASSLVFAGGAFF
TGTGCCAGCAGCTTAGTCTTCGCAGGGGGAGCTTTCTTT
>once|TRBJ2-7|TRBV4-1|-
CASSSRVESYEQYF
TGCGCCAGCAGCTCCCGGGTCGAATCCTACGAGCAGTACTTC